The 15 T cell receptor beta chains reported below all come from one sample, sequenced in a study of early T cells in non-severe SARS-CoV-2 infection. TCRdb analysed the 5' RACE reads with MiXCR anew, one entry per CDR3 protein. The sample shows some 42,000 distinct CDR3 sequences, about 5.9% of them seen only once. Sample: whole blood, taken at baseline. All receptors derive from an adult who was a healthcare worker with PCR-confirmed SARS-CoV-2 infection or an uninfected control (not recorded which).

Judged by abundance, this clonotype is medium-sized (0.01 to 0.1%). The J gene is TRBJ1-6, the V gene TRBV7-8, with unresolved D. The length of the CDR3 is 15 residues. Looked up from germline, CDR1 is SGHVS and CDR2 is FQNEAQ. V was cut by 5 bases and J by 0 bases, with 8 bases left in between. Here the CDR3 DNA reads TGTGCCAGCAGCCCAAGTAGCTCCTATAATTCACCCCTCCACTTT. Amino acid sequence: CASSPSSSYNSPLHF.

The chain employs TRBV3-1 and TRBJ2-1, with 9 bases matching TRBD2. The CDR3 extends over 15 amino acids. Unmatched junction bases numbered 9, after V lost 6 bases and J lost 6 bases. CDR1 is LGHDT and CDR2 is YNNKEL in the germline V gene (reference sequence). DNA of the CDR3: TGTGCCAGCAGTCTGGCGGGGGGGTCCGGCAATGAGCAGTTCTTC. This encodes CASSLAGGSGNEQFF.

This clonotype was counted many times. V usage is TRBV30 and J usage is TRBJ2-3; D may be TRBD1 or TRBD2 (6 bases each). The CDR3 is 12 amino acids. V lost 2 bases to trimming and J lost 7 bases, with 10 bases between them. Germline values: CDR1 GTSNPN, CDR2 SVGIG (reference sequence). The chain's CDR3 is CAWSRGQNTQYF. As DNA, the CDR3 is TGTGCCTGGAGTCGGGGGCAGAATACGCAGTATTTT.

This clonotype has a count of ten or more. The CDR3 loop reads CAISAGTGEYEQYF. The DNA for the CDR3 is TGTGCCATCAGTGCTGGGACAGGGGAATACGAGCAGTACTTC. The chain recombines TRBV10-3 with TRBJ2-7; TRBD1 matches at 10 bases. The CDR3 consists of 14 residues. With V trimmed by 4 bases and J by 4 bases, 4 bases remained unmatched. Per the germline V gene, CDR1 is ENHRY and CDR2 is SYGVKD.

This clonotype was seen repeatedly, ten times or more. This rearrangement joins TRBV19 to TRBJ1-5; D may be TRBD1 (6 bases). The CDR3 contains 13 residues. Germline lookup yields CDR1 LNHDA and CDR2 SQIVND (reference sequence). V lost 3 bases to trimming and J lost 6 bases, with 9 bases between them. The CDR3 DNA reads as TGTGCCAGTAGTATGGGGGGGCGTCAGCCCCAGCATTTT. Translated: CASSMGGRQPQHF.

The table lists this clonotype with many counts. The CDR3 DNA reads as TGTGCCACCAGTAGTTCCGGGACGGGGAATTCACCCCTCCACTTT. It encodes CATSSSGTGNSPLHF. The J gene is TRBJ1-6, the V gene TRBV24-1, with a weak D call TRBD1 (5 bases). Trimming cost V 6 bases and J 7 bases, with 15 bases left between them. The germline gives CDR1 KGHDR, CDR2 SFDVKD. This CDR3 has 15 residues.

This clonotype was counted many times. The gene calls are TRBV13 and TRBJ2-5, with D unresolved. CDR3 length equals 14 residues. Looked up from germline, CDR1 is PRHDT and CDR2 is FYEKMQ (reference sequence). V lost 3 bases, J lost 1 base, and 9 bases lay in between. CDR3 protein: CASSFGASQETQYF. CDR3 sequence (DNA): TGTGCCAGCAGCTTCGGAGCAAGCCAAGAGACCCAGTACTTC.

This clonotype appeared a few times. The rearrangement joins TRBV7-2 to TRBJ1-2, with 10 bases that match TRBD1. Germline V gene sequence: CDR1 SGHTA, CDR2 FQGNSA. This CDR3 has 15 amino acids. Germline trimming cut 3 bases from V and 4 bases from J; bases unmatched to any gene: 5. In nucleotides, the CDR3 is TGTGCCAGCAGCTTTGACAGGGGGCCTGGCTATGGCTACACCTTC. It is translated as CASSFDRGPGYGYTF. Drawing the rest from reference TRBV7-2 and TRBJ1-2, the complete variable domain is GAGVSQSPSNKVTEKGKDVELRCDPISGHTALYWYRQSLGQGLEFLIYFQGNSAPDKSGLPSDRFSAERTGGSVSTLTIQRTQQEDSAVYLCASSFDRGPGYGYTFGSGTRLTVV.

The J gene is TRBJ2-1, the V gene TRBV20-1, with 12 bases fitting TRBD2. The J segment lost 6 bases and the V segment lost 6 bases, leaving 3 bases of the junction unmatched. The CDR3 contains 13 residues. In germline, CDR1 is DFQATT, CDR2 SNEGSKA (reference sequence). CDR3 region: CSAALAGGNEQFF. CDR3 bases: TGCAGTGCCGCACTAGCGGGGGGCAATGAGCAGTTCTTC.

V and J are TRBV12-3 or TRBV12-4 and TRBJ1-2; no reliable D call. The V end was cut by 4 bases, the J end by 4 bases, with 13 bases between. CDR3 length equals 14 residues. CDR3: CASSSSTQFYGYTF. DNA of the CDR3: TGTGCCAGCAGTTCCTCGACACAATTCTATGGCTACACCTTC.

The CDR3 region has the DNA TGTGCCAGCAGCCCTAGCGGGGGCCGGGCTGAGACCGGGGAGCTGTTTTTT. Translating it yields CASSPSGGRAETGELFF. J is TRBJ2-2 and V is TRBV5-4, with 10 positions matching TRBD2. Germline loops: CDR1 SGHNT, CDR2 YYREEE (reference sequence). The CDR3 extends over 17 amino acids. The J segment lost 5 bases and the V segment lost 4 bases, leaving 11 bases of the junction unmatched. Together with reference TRBV5-4 and TRBJ2-2, the CDR3 gives the full variable domain: ETGVTQSPTHLIKTRGQQVTLRCSSQSGHNTVSWYQQALGQGPQFIFQYYREEENGRGNFPPRFSGLQFPNYSSELNVNALELDDSALYLCASSPSGGRAETGELFFGEGSRLTVL.

This clonotype appeared a few times. V usage is TRBV5-1 and J usage is TRBJ2-3; 15 positions agree with TRBD2. From germline, CDR1 is SGHRS and CDR2 YFSETQ. This CDR3 has 18 amino acids. The V and J ends lost 2 bases and 4 bases, in that order; junction bases with no gene match: 8. The CDR3 nucleotides are TGCGCCAGCAGCTTTGGACTAGCGGGGGGGCAAAGGGCAGATACGCAGTATTTT. The encoded protein is CASSFGLAGGQRADTQYF.

The sample holds many counts of this clonotype. The J gene is TRBJ2-7, the V gene TRBV20-1; 10 nucleotides line up with TRBD2. Germline loops: CDR1 DFQATT, CDR2 SNEGSKA (reference sequence). V shed 4 bases and J 3 bases; nucleotides not matched to a gene: 6. The CDR3 covers 14 residues. CDR3 region: CSATGLAAGYEQYF. In DNA, the CDR3 is TGCAGTGCTACCGGACTAGCGGCGGGCTACGAGCAGTACTTC.

There are many counts of this clonotype. V gene TRBV9 combines with J gene TRBJ2-2, with TRBD2 matching over 8 bases. J gave up 7 bases and V 0 bases, and 2 bases lay outside the gene matches. This CDR3 has 14 residues. Germline CDR1 is SGDLS and CDR2 is YYNGEE. The CDR3 sequence: CASSVVGTSGELFF. The CDR3 DNA is TGTGCCAGCAGCGTAGTGGGGACTAGCGGGGAGCTGTTTTTT.

This clonotype appeared many times. The chain employs TRBV27 and TRBJ1-5, with D perhaps TRBD1 (5 bases). The germline V and J ends were trimmed by 3 bases and 4 bases, with 16 bases remaining between them. CDR3 length: 16 amino acids. In germline, CDR1 is MNHEY, CDR2 SMNVEV (reference sequence). CDR3 loop: CASSFRSDSGNQPQHF. In nucleotides, the CDR3 is TGTGCCAGCAGTTTCCGCTCTGACAGTGGGAATCAGCCCCAGCATTTT.